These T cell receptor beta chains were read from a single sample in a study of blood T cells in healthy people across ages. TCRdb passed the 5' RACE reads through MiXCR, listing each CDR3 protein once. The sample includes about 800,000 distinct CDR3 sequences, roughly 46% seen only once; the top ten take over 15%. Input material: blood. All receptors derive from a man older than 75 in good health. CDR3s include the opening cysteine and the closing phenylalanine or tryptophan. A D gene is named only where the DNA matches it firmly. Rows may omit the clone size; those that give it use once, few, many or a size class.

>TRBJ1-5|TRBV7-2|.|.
TGTGCCAGCAACCAGTACCGCAATCAGCCCCAGCATTTT
CASNQYRNQPQHF
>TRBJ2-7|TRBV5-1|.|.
TGCGCCAGCAGCTTGAGGGCGGCAAGGGGGTCCTACGAGCAGTACTTC
CASSLRAARGSYEQYF
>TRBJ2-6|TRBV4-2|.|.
TGTGCCAGCAGCCCTAGAAGGGTTGGGGCCAACGTCCTGACTTTC
CASSPRRVGANVLTF
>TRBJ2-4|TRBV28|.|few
TGTGCCAGCAGTTTCCCCCAGGGAGGCAAAAACATTCAGTACTTC
CASSFPQGGKNIQYF
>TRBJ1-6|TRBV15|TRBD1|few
TGTGCCACCAGCAGAGAGGGACAGGGCACCTATAATTCACCCCTCCACTTT
CATSREGQGTYNSPLHF
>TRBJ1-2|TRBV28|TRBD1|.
TGTGCCAGCAGTACTTCAACAGGGGGTAACTACTATGGCTACACCTTC
CASSTSTGGNYYGYTF
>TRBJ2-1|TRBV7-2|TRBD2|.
TGTGCCAGCAGCCCCGTTGCGGGAGGGGCGAACAATGAGCAGTTCTTC
CASSPVAGGANNEQFF
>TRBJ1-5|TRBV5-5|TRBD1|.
TGTGCCAGCAGCTCACAGGGGTCGGGCAATCAGCCCCAGCATTTT
CASSSQGSGNQPQHF
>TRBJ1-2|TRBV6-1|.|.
TGTGCCAGCAGTGTGGACACGGGTGTCTATGGCTACACCTTC
CASSVDTGVYGYTF
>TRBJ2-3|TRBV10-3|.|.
TGTGCCATCACTGGACAGCTTAGCACAGATACGCAGTATTTT
CAITGQLSTDTQYF
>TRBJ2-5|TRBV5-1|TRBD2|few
TGCGCCAGCAGCTTGACAGCGGGATACCAAGAGACCCAGTACTTC
CASSLTAGYQETQYF
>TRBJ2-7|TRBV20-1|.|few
TGCAGTGCTAGAGAAGTCTGGGAAGACTACGAGCAGTACTTC
CSAREVWEDYEQYF
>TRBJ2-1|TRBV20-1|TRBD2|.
TGCAGTGCCGGGGACGGGAGGATAGGGAATGAGCAGTTCTTC
CSAGDGRIGNEQFF
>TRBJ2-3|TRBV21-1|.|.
TGTGCCAGCAGCAAGAACCTCATTTCGAGGATCCGTCTGACAGATACGCAGTATTTT
CASSKNLISRIRLTDTQYF
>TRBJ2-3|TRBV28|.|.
TGTGCCAGCAGGCCATACACGATCCGCACAGATACGCAGTATTTT
CASRPYTIRTDTQYF
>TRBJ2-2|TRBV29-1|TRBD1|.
TGCAGCGTGAGGGGTGACAGGGCGATCCCCGGGGAGCTGTTTTTT
CSVRGDRAIPGELFF
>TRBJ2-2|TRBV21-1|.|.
TGTGCCAGCAGCAATAGGGGGGACTCCACCGGGGAGCTGTTTTTT
CASSNRGDSTGELFF
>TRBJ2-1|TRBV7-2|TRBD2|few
TGTGCCAGCAGCCCAAGACTAGCGGGAAGCTATGAGCAGTTCTTC
CASSPRLAGSYEQFF
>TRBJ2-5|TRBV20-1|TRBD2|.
TGCAGTGCTAGGGAAACTAGCGACCAAGAGACCCAGTACTTC
CSARETSDQETQYF
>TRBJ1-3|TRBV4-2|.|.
TGTGCCAGCAGCCAAGATTTGCAGGGCTCTGGAAACACCATATATTTT
CASSQDLQGSGNTIYF
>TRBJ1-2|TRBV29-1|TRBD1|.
TGCAGCGTTGAACCGGGACAGGGAATAAAAGGCTACACCTTC
CSVEPGQGIKGYTF
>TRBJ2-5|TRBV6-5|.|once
TGTGCCAACAGGCTAGGCGAGTTGGGGGCCCAGTACTTC
CANRLGELGAQYF
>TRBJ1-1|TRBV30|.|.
TGTGCCTGGAGTCAGGGCTTTGAAGCTTTCTTT
CAWSQGFEAFF
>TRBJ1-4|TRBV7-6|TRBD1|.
TGTGCCAGCAGCTTAGCCGCAGGGGGCATTGAAAAACTGTTTTTT
CASSLAAGGIEKLFF
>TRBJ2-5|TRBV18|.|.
TGTGCCAGCTCACAAGAAAGGACAGATGAGCAGTACTTC
CASSQERTDEQYF
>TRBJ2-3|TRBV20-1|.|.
TGCAGTGCTCAATACAGTGGACAAGATACGCAGTATTTT
CSAQYSGQDTQYF
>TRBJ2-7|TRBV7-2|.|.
TGTGCCAGCAGCTTAGATATAGCGGTATACGAGCAGTACTTC
CASSLDIAVYEQYF
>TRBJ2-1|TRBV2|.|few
TGTGCCAGCAGTGTGGGTGAGCAGTTCTTC
CASSVGEQFF
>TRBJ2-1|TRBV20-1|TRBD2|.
TGCAGTGCCGCAAGACTAGCGGGAGGTCGTGAGCAGTTCTTC
CSAARLAGGREQFF
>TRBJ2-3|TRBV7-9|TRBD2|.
TGTGCCAGCAGCCGAGGGTTGCGGGAGTTCAACACAGATACGCAGTATTTT
CASSRGLREFNTDTQYF
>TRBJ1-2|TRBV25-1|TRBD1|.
TGTGCCAGCAGCCCCGTCCCGGGACAGGGGACCTATGGCTACACCTTC
CASSPVPGQGTYGYTF
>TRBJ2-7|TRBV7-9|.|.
TGTGCCAGCAGCTCGGGACGGAGTTTTTCCCACGAGCAGTACTTC
CASSSGRSFSHEQYF